The subject of this entry is one T cell receptor beta chain. This record belongs to a study of OX40 agonist ivuxolimab in advanced cancers. Method: immunoSEQ multiplex PCR; TCRdb's copy keeps in-frame clones and lacks some. The sample lists approximately 49,000 clones; approximately 81% were seen once. V was cut by 5 bases and J by 5 bases, with 19 bases left in between. This CDR3 region has 16 residues. Germline V gene data show CDR1 as MDHEN and CDR2 as SYDVKM. This chain connects TRBV28 to TRBJ2-1, with D perhaps matching TRBD1 or TRBD2 (6 bases each). This TCR came from an adult with an advanced solid tumor such as melanoma, head and neck, liver or kidney cancer. The source was CD4+ or CD8+ T cells sorted from blood, collected in a trial of the OX40 agonist ivuxolimab. CDR3 bases: TGTGCCAGCAGTCTCCCTTGGGGGCGGGGAGACAATGAGCAGTTCTTC. This translates into CASSLPWGRGDNEQFF. The full variable domain, in which reference TRBV28 and TRBJ2-1 provide the parts outside the CDR3, is DVKVTQSSRYLVKRTGEKVFLECVQDMDHENMFWYRQDPGLGLRLIYFSYDVKMKEKGDIPEGYSVSREKKERFSLILESASTNQTSMYLCASSLPWGRGDNEQFFGPGTRLTVL.